The 9 T cell receptor beta chains given below trace back to one sample, sequenced in a study of blood T cell repertoires in COVID-19. Sequencing used immunoSEQ multiplex PCR; TCRdb keeps in-frame clones, though not all of them. The table lists around 370,000 clones, 70% to 90% of them singletons. The material sequenced was PBMCs or T cells enriched from blood (not recorded which). The receptors originated from a woman aged 18-30 years who had recovered from COVID-19.

This clone was counted a single time. The genes are TRBV6-6 and TRBJ2-7; 8 bases match TRBD2. Trimming at V came to 5 bases and at J to 7 bases, leaving 19 bases not matched to a gene. There are 17 residues in the CDR3. Germline V CDR1 and CDR2: MNHNY, SVGAGI (reference sequence). The CDR3 DNA is TGTGCCAGCAGTCCTAGCGACAGATACACGGGGGGGAAGGAGCAGTACTTC. Translated: CASSPSDRYTGGKEQYF.

In this sample, this clone turned up a few times. The chain has TRBV28 and TRBJ1-6; D not resolved. This CDR3 has 13 amino acids. The V gene lost 8 bases and the J gene lost 3 bases, with 8 bases spanning the gap. CDR1 is MDHEN and CDR2 is SYDVKM in the germline V gene. CDR3 nucleotide sequence: TGTGCCAGCCAAACAGTCTATAATTCACCCCTCCACTTT. This sequence encodes CASQTVYNSPLHF.

The chain joins TRBV25-1 to TRBJ2-2; the match to TRBD2 covers 7 bases. Unmatched junction bases numbered 7, after V lost 8 bases and J lost 4 bases. Germline V gene lookup returns CDR1 MGHDK and CDR2 SYGVNS. CDR3 size: 14 residues. The CDR3 region has the DNA TGTGCCAGCGCGGGACTAAGTGGCACCGGGGAGCTGTTTTTT. Amino acids: CASAGLSGTGELFF.

This chain uses TRBV5-5 with TRBJ2-2, with TRBD1 identical over 9 bases. The CDR3 consists of 16 residues. Germline V gene sequence: CDR1 SGHKS, CDR2 YYEKEE (reference sequence). V gave up 4 bases and J gave up 4 bases; unmatched junction bases: 8. The CDR3 loop is CASSTQGASFTGELFF. The CDR3, as DNA: TGTGCCAGCAGCACACAGGGGGCGAGTTTCACCGGGGAGCTGTTTTTT.

The chain is built from TRBV3-1 (or the pseudogene TRBV3-2) and TRBJ1-1; no definite D call. Germline V gene lookup returns CDR1 LGHDT and CDR2 YNNKEL (reference sequence). The CDR3 loop spans 12 amino acids. V was cut by 4 bases and J by 7 bases, with 10 bases left in between. This CDR3 reads CASSLFGVEAFF. CDR3 sequence (DNA): TGTGCCAGCAGCCTATTCGGAGTTGAAGCTTTCTTT.

This rearrangement joins TRBV2 to TRBJ2-5, with no clear D. V lost 4 bases, J lost 4 bases, and 10 bases lay in between. Germline V CDR1 and CDR2: SNHLY, FYNNEI. This CDR3 comprises 13 residues. The CDR3 is CASSGERGETQYF. CDR3 in DNA: TGTGCCAGCAGTGGCGAGCGAGGAGAGACCCAGTACTTC.

This clone was seen more than once but under ten times. The chain employs TRBV6-6 and TRBJ2-1, with 13 bases lining up with TRBD2. In germline, CDR1 is MNHNY, CDR2 SVGAGI (reference sequence). The junction had 5 bases not matched to a gene; V was cut back by 0 bases and J by 9 bases. This CDR3 spans 16 amino acids. The CDR3 spells CASSYSTSGGLTEQFF. For the CDR3, the DNA is TGTGCCAGCAGTTACTCGACTAGCGGGGGGTTAACTGAGCAGTTCTTC.

The V call is TRBV19, the J call TRBJ2-7; D might be TRBD1 (6 bases). The V end was cut by 7 bases, the J end by 0 bases, with 19 bases between. This CDR3 is 16 amino acids long. CDR1 and CDR2 (germline): LNHDA, SQIVND (reference sequence). This chain's CDR3 is CASTPSNRAPSYEQYF. The CDR3 DNA reads as TGTGCCAGTACCCCTTCCAACAGGGCCCCCTCCTACGAGCAGTACTTC.

This clone was counted only a few times. The V call is TRBV19, the J call TRBJ1-5, with TRBD1 identical over 8 bases. The CDR3 has 14 residues. CDR1 LNHDA and CDR2 SQIVND come from the germline V gene (reference sequence). V lost 3 bases and J lost 3; bases outside the gene matches: 1. The CDR3 region has the DNA TGTGCCAGTAGTATGGACAGGGACAATCAGCCCCAGCATTTT. The encoded protein is CASSMDRDNQPQHF.